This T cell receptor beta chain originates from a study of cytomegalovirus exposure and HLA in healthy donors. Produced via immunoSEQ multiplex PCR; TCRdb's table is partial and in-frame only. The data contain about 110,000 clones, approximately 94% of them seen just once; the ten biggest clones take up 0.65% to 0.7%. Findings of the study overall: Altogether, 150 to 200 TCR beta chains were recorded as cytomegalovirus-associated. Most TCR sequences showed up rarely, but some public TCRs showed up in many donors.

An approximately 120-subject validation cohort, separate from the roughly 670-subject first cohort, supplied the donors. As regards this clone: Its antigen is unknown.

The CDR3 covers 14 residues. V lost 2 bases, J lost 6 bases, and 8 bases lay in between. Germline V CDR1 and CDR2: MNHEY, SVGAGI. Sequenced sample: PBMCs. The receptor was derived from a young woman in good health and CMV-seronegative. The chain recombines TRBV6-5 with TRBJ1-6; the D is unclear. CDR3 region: CASSYEGSNSPLHF. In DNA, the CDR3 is TGTGCCAGCAGTTACGAGGGCTCTAATTCACCCCTCCACTTT.